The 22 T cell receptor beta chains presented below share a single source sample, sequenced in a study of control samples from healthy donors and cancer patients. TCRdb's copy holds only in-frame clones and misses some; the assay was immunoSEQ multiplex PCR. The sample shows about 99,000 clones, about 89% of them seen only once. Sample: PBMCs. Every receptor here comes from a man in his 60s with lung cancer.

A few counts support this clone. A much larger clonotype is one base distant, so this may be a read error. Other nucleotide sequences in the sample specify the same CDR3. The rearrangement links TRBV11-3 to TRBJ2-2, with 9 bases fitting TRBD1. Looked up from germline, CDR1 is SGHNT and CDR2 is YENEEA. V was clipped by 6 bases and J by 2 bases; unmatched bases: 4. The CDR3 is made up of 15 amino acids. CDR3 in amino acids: CASSLGQGNTGELFF. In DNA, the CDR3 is TGTGCCAGCAGTTTGGGACAGGGAAACACCGGGGAGCTGTTTTTT.

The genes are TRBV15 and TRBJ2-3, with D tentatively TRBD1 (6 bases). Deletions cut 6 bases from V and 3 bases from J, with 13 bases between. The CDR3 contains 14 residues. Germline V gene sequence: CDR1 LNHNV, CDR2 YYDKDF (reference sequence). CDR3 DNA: TGTGCCACCAGGTGGGGCAGGGGAACAGATACGCAGTATTTT. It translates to CATRWGRGTDTQYF.

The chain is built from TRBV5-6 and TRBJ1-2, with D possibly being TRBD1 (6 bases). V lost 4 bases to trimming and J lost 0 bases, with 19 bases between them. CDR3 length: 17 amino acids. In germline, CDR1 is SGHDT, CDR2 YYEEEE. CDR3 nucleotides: TGTGCCAGCAGCCAGGGAAGTGGGGACATTACTAACTATGGCTACACCTTC. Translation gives CASSQGSGDITNYGYTF.

For the CDR3, the DNA is TGCGCCAGCAGCGCGGGAATCTCTGGAAACACCATATATTTT. It yields the protein CASSAGISGNTIYF. The V call is TRBV10-1, the J call TRBJ1-3; no firm D call. Germline loops: CDR1 WNHNN, CDR2 SYGVQD (reference sequence). This CDR3 is built from 14 residues. Trimming left V 6 bases short and J 0 bases short, with 9 bases between.

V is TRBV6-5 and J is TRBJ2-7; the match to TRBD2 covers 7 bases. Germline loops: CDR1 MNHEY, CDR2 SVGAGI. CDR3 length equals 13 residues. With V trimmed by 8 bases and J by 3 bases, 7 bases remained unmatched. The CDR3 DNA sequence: TGTGCCAGCCGTAGCCGGGAGGACTACGAGCAGTACTTC. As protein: CASRSREDYEQYF.

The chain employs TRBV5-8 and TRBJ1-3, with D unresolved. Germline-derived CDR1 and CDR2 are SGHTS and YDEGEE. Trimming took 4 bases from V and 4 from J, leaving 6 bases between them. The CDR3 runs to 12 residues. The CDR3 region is CASSRRGNTIYF. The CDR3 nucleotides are TGTGCCAGCAGCCGGAGAGGAAACACCATATATTTT.

The CDR3 is CASSSGHLNTGELFF. CDR3 nucleotide sequence: TGCGCCAGCAGCTCAGGACACTTGAACACCGGGGAGCTGTTTTTT. This chain joins TRBV5-1 and TRBJ2-2; D possibly corresponds to TRBD1 (5 bases). In germline, CDR1 is SGHRS, CDR2 YFSETQ. V was cut by 3 bases and J by 1 base, with 10 bases left in between. This CDR3 comprises 15 residues. Looking up the rest from reference TRBV5-1 and TRBJ2-2 gives the full variable domain: KAGVTQTPRYLIKTRGQQVTLSCSPISGHRSVSWYQQTPGQGLQFLFEYFSETQRNKGNFPGRFSGRQFSNSRSEMNVSTLELGDSALYLCASSSGHLNTGELFFGEGSRLTVL.

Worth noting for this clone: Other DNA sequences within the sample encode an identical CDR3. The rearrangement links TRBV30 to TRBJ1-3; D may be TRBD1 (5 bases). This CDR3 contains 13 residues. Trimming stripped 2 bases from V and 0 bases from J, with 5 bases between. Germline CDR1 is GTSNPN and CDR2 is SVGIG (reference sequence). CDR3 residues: CAWSTGSGNTIYF. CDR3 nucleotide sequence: TGTGCCTGGAGTACAGGCTCTGGAAACACCATATATTTT.

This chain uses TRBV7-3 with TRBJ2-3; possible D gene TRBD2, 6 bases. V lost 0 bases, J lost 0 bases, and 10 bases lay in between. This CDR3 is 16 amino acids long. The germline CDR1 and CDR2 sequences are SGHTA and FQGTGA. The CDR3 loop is CASSLTAGLSTDTQYF. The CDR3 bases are TGTGCCAGCAGCTTAACAGCGGGTCTGAGCACAGATACGCAGTATTTT.

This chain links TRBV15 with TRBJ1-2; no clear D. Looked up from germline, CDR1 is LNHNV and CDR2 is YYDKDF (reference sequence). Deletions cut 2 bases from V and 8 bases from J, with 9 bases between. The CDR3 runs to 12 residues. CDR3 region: CATSRLPGGYTF. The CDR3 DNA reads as TGTGCCACCAGCAGACTACCAGGCGGCTACACCTTC.

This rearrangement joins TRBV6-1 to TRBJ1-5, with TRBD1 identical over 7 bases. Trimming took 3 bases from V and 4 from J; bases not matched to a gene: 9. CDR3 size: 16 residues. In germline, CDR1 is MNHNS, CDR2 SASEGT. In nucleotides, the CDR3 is TGTGCCAGCAGTGAGTTCTTAGGGGGCGGAAATCAGCCCCAGCATTTT. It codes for CASSEFLGGGNQPQHF.

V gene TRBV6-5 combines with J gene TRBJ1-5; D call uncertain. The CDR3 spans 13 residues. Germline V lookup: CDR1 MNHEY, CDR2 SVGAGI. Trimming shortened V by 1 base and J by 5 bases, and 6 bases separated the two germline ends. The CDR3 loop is CASSYWKDQPQHF. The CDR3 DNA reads TGTGCCAGCAGTTACTGGAAAGATCAGCCCCAGCATTTT.

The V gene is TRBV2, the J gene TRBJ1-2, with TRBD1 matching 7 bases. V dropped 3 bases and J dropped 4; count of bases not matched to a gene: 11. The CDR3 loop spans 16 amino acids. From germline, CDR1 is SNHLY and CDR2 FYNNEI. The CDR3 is CASSDEGQLLFYGYTF. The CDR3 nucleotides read TGTGCCAGCAGTGACGAGGGACAGCTCCTTTTCTATGGCTACACCTTC.

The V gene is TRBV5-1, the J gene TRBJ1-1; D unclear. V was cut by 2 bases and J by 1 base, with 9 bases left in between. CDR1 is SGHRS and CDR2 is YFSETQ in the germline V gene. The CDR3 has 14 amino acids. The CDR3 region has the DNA TGCGCCAGCAGCTTATTTAAATGGAACACTGAAGCTTTCTTT. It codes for CASSLFKWNTEAFF.

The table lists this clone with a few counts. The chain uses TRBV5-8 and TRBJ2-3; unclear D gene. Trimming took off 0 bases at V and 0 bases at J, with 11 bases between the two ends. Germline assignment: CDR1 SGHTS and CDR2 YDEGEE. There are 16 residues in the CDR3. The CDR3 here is CASSLALASSTDTQYF. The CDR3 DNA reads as TGTGCCAGCAGCTTGGCCCTGGCCTCTAGCACAGATACGCAGTATTTT.

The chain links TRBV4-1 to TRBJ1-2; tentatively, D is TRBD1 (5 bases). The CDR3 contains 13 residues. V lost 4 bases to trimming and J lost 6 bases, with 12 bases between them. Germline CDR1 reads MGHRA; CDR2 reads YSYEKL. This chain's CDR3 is CASSLAGGDGYTF. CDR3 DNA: TGCGCCAGCAGCCTTGCTGGAGGGGATGGCTACACCTTC.

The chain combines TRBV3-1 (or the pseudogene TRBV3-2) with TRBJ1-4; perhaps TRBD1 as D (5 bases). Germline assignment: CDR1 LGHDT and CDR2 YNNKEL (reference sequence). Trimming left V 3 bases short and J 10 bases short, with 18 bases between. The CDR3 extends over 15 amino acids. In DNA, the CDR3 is TGTGCCAGCAGCCAGGGAGGGGCGGGAGTGGGAAAACTGTTTTTT. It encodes CASSQGGAGVGKLFF.

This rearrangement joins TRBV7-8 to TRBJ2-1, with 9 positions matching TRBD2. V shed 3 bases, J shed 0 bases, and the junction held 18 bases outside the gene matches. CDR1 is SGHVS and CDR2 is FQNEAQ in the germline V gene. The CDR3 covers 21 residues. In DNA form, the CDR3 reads TGTGCCAGCAGCTTTATCTTCGGAGAGCGGGGGGTCTCAAGCTCCTACAATGAGCAGTTCTTC. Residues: CASSFIFGERGVSSSYNEQFF.

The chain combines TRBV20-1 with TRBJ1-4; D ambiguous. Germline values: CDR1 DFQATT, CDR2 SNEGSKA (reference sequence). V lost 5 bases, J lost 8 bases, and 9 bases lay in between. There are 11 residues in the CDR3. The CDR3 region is CSAQPGEKLFF. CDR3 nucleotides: TGCAGTGCTCAGCCGGGGGAAAAACTGTTTTTT.

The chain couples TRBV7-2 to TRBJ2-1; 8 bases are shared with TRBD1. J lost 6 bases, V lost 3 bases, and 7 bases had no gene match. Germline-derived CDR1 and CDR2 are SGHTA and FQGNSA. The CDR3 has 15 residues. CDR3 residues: CASSFSATGGNEQFF. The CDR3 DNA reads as TGTGCCAGCAGCTTCAGCGCCACAGGGGGCAATGAGCAGTTCTTC. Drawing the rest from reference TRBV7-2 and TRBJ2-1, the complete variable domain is GAGVSQSPSNKVTEKGKDVELRCDPISGHTALYWYRQSLGQGLEFLIYFQGNSAPDKSGLPSDRFSAERTGGSVSTLTIQRTQQEDSAVYLCASSFSATGGNEQFFGPGTRLTVL.

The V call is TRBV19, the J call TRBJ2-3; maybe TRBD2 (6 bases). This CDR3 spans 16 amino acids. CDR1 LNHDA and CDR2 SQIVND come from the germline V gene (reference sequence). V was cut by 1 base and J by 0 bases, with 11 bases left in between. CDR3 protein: CASSIGGDTSTDTQYF. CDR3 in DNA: TGTGCCAGTAGTATAGGCGGGGATACTAGCACAGATACGCAGTATTTT. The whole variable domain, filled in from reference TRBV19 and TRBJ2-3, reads DGGITQSPKYLFRKEGQNVTLSCEQNLNHDAMYWYRQDPGQGLRLIYYSQIVNDFQKGDIAEGYSVSREKKESFPLTVTSAQKNPTAFYLCASSIGGDTSTDTQYFGPGTRLTVL.

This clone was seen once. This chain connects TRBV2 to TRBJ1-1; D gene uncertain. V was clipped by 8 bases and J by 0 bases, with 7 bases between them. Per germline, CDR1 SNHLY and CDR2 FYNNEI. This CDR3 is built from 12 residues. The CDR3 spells CASGRMNTEAFF. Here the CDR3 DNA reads TGTGCCAGCGGACGAATGAACACTGAAGCTTTCTTT.